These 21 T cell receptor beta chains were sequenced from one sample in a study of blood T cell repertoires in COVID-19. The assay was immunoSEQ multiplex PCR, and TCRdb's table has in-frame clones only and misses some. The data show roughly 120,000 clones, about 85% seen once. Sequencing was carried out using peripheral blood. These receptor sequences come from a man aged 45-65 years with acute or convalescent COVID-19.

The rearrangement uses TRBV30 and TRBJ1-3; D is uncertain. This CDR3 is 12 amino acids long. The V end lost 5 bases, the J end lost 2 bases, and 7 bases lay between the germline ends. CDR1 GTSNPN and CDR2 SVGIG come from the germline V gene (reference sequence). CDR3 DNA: TGTGCCTGGGAGGTCGCTGGAAACACCATATATTTT. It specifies CAWEVAGNTIYF.

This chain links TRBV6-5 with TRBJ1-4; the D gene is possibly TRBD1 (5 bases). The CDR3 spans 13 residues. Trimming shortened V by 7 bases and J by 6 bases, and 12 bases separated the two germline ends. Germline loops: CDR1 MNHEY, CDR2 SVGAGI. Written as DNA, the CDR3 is TGTGCCAGCACCAGATCAGGGTATGAAAAACTGTTTTTT. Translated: CASTRSGYEKLFF.

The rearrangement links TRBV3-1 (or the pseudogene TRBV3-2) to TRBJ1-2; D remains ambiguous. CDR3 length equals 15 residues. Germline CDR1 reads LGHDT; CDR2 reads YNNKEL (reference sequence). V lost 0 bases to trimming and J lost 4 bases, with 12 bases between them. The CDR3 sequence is CASSQEMAGGYGYTF. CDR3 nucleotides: TGTGCCAGCAGCCAAGAAATGGCGGGAGGCTATGGCTACACCTTC.

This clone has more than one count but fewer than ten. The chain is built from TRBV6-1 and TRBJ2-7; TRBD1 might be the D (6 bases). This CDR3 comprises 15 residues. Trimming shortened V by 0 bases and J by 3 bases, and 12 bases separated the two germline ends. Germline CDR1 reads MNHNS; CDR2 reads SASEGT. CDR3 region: CASSEAGTPFYEQYV. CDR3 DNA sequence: TGTGCCAGCAGTGAAGCGGGGACACCGTTCTACGAGCAGTACGTC.

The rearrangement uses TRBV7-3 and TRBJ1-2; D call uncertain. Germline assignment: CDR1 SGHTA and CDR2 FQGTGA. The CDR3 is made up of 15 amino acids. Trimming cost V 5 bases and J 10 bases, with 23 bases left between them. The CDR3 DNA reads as TGTGCCAGCAGCCCTGCAACCTGGGCAGTTGGCCCCTACACCTTC. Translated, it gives CASSPATWAVGPYTF.

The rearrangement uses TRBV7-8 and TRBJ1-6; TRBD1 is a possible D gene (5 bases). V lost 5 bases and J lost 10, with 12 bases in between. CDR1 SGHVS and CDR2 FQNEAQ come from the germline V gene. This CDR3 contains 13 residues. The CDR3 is CASSIRQLSPLHF. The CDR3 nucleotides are TGTGCCAGCAGCATCCGACAGCTATCACCCCTCCACTTT.

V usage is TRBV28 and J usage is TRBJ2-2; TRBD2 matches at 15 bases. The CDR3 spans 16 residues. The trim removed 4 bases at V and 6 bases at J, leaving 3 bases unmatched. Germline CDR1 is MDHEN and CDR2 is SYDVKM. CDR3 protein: CASSSGLAGGPGELFF. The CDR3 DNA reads TGTGCCAGCAGTTCCGGACTAGCGGGGGGGCCCGGGGAGCTGTTTTTT.

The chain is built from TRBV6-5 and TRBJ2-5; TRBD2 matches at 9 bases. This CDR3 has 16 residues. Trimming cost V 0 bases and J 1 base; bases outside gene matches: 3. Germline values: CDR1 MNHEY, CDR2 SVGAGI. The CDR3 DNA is TGTGCCAGCAGTTACTCGTCTAGCGGGGCCCAAGAGACCCAGTACTTC. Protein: CASSYSSSGAQETQYF.

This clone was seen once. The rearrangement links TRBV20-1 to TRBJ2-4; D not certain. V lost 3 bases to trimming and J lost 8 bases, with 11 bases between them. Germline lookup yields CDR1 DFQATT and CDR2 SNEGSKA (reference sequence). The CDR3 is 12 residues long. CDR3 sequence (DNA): TGCAGTGCTAGTGGCGATAGTCACATTCAGTACTTC. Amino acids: CSASGDSHIQYF.

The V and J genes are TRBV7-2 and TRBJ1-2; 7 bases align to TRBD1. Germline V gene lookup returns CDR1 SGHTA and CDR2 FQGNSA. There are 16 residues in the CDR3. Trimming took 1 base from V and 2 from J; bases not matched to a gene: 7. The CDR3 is CASSLGGTESNYGYTF. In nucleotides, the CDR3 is TGTGCCAGCAGCTTAGGCGGGACAGAGTCCAACTATGGCTACACCTTC.

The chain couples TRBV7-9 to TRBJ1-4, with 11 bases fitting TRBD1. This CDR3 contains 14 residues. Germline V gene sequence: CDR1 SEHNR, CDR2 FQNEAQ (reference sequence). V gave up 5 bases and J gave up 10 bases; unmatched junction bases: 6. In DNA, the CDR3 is TGTGCCAGCAGCCCCGGGACAGGGGGAAGAAAACTGTTTTTT. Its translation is CASSPGTGGRKLFF.

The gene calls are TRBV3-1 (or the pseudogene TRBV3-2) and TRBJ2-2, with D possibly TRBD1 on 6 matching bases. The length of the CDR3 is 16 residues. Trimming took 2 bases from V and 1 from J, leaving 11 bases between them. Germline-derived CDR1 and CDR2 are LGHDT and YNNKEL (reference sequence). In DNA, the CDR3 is TGTGCCAGCAGCCAACCCTCGGGACAGAACACCGGGGAGCTGTTTTTT. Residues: CASSQPSGQNTGELFF.

The CDR3 here is CASSLGQGLGGYTF. The CDR3 nucleotides read TGTGCCAGCAGCTTAGGACAGGGCCTAGGCGGCTACACCTTC. The gene calls are TRBV7-8 and TRBJ1-2, with TRBD1 identical over 7 bases. This CDR3 has 14 residues. Germline CDR1 and CDR2: SGHVS and FQNEAQ. The V and J ends lost 1 base and 8 bases, in that order; junction bases with no gene match: 7.

The CDR3 DNA sequence: TGTGCCAGCAGTCCCCGCAGTAATGAAAAACTGTTTTTT. Its protein is CASSPRSNEKLFF. This sequence joins TRBV6-5 and TRBJ1-4; D remains ambiguous. Trimming shortened V by 5 bases and J by 4 bases, and 8 bases separated the two germline ends. Germline values: CDR1 MNHEY, CDR2 SVGAGI. CDR3 size: 13 residues.

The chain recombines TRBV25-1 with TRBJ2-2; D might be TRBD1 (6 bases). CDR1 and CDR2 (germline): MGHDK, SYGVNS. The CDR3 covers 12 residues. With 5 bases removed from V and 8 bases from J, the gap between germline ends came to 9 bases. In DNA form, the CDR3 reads TGTGCCAGCAGTCCAGGGGCTGGGGAGCTGTTTTTT. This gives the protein CASSPGAGELFF.

The chain's CDR3 is CASSPGTENMNTEAFF. CDR3 coding DNA: TGTGCCAGCAGCCCAGGGACAGAGAACATGAACACTGAAGCTTTCTTT. This rearrangement joins TRBV5-5 to TRBJ1-1, with TRBD1 matching 7 bases. Germline lookup yields CDR1 SGHKS and CDR2 YYEKEE (reference sequence). This CDR3 spans 16 amino acids. V dropped 4 bases and J dropped 0; count of bases not matched to a gene: 9.

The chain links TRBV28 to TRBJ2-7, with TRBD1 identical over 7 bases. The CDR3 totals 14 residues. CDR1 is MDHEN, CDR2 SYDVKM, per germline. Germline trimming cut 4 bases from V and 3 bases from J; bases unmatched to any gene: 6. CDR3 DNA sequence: TGTGCCAGCAGTTCTCGGGACAGATACTACGAGCAGTACTTC. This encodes CASSSRDRYYEQYF.

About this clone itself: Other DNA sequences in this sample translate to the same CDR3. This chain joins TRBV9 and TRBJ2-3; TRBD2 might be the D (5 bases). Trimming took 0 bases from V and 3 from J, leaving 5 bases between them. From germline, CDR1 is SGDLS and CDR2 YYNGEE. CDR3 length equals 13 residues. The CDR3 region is CASSVGGTDTQYF. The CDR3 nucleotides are TGTGCCAGCAGCGTAGGCGGGACAGATACGCAGTATTTT.

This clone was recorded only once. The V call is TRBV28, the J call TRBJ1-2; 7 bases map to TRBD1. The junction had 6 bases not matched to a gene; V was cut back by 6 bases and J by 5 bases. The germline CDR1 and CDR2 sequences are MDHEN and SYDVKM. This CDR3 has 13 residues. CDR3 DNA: TGTGCCAGCAGCTCGGGACAGCTTTATGGCTACACCTTC. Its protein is CASSSGQLYGYTF.

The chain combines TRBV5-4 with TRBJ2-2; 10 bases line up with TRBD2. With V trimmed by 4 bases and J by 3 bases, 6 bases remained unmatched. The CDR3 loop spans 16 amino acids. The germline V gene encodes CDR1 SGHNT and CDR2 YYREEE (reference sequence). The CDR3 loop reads CASSTPSGGHTGELFF. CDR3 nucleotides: TGTGCCAGCAGCACTCCTAGCGGGGGCCACACCGGGGAGCTGTTTTTT.

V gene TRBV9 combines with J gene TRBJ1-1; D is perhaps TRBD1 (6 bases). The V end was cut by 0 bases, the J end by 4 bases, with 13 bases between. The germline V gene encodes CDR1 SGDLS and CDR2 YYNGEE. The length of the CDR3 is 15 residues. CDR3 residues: CASSVASGVGTEAFF. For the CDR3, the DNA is TGTGCCAGCAGCGTAGCTTCAGGGGTGGGCACTGAAGCTTTCTTT.